Presented here are 15 T cell receptor beta chains from one specimen sequenced in a study of blood T cell repertoires in COVID-19. Profiled with immunoSEQ multiplex PCR; TCRdb holds only in-frame clones, not every one. The sample records about 300,000 clones, 85% to 90% being singletons. Material: peripheral blood. Receptors originate from a man aged 65 to 79 with acute or convalescent COVID-19.

The chain combines TRBV18 with TRBJ2-1, with 8 bases fitting TRBD2. Germline V CDR1 and CDR2: KGHSH, LQKENI. Unmatched junction bases numbered 9, after V lost 6 bases and J lost 5 bases. The CDR3 runs to 15 residues. In DNA, the CDR3 is TGTGCCAGCTCTCGGGGGGGTAACAACAACAATGAGCAGTTCTTC. Protein sequence: CASSRGGNNNNEQFF. Combining the CDR3 with reference TRBV18 and TRBJ2-1 gives the whole variable domain NAGVMQNPRHLVRRRGQEARLRCSPMKGHSHVYWYRQLPEEGLKFMVYLQKENIIDESGMPKERFSAEFPKEGPSILRIQQVVRGDSAAYFCASSRGGNNNNEQFFGPGTRLTVL.

This clone was observed a single time. J is TRBJ1-5 and V is TRBV7-2; 12 nucleotides align to TRBD1. This CDR3 region has 14 residues. V gave up 3 bases and J gave up 7 bases; unmatched junction bases: 1. Germline V gene lookup returns CDR1 SGHTA and CDR2 FQGNSA. The DNA for the CDR3 is TGTGCCAGCAGCTTTGGGACAGGGGGCCAGCCCCAGCATTTT. Protein: CASSFGTGGQPQHF.

In the case of this clone: Possible read error: a much larger clone is one base away. The V call is TRBV25-1, the J call TRBJ2-2; tentatively, D is TRBD1 (5 bases). Germline V lookup: CDR1 MGHDK, CDR2 SYGVNS. Trimming took off 5 bases at V and 2 bases at J, with 9 bases between the two ends. The CDR3 consists of 14 residues. CDR3 residues: CASSPRVNTGELFF. The CDR3 nucleotides are TGTGCCAGCAGTCCCAGGGTTAACACCGGGGAGCTGTTTTTT.

The genes are TRBV28 and TRBJ2-7; D not certain. V was cut by 6 bases and J by 2 bases, with 11 bases left in between. The germline gives CDR1 MDHEN, CDR2 SYDVKM. The CDR3 is made up of 13 amino acids. The DNA for the CDR3 is TGTGCCAGCAGGCCTTGGGCCGCCTACGAGCAGTACTTC. This encodes CASRPWAAYEQYF. Filled out from reference TRBV28 and TRBJ2-7, the complete variable domain reads DVKVTQSSRYLVKRTGEKVFLECVQDMDHENMFWYRQDPGLGLRLIYFSYDVKMKEKGDIPEGYSVSREKKERFSLILESASTNQTSMYLCASRPWAAYEQYFGPGTRLTVT.

The chain recombines TRBV7-9 with TRBJ2-4; 8 bases are a match to TRBD1. Trimming took 1 base from V and 4 from J; bases not matched to a gene: 15. Germline V gene sequence: CDR1 SEHNR, CDR2 FQNEAQ (reference sequence). CDR3 size: 19 residues. The CDR3 sequence is CASSLDGTRTGRMKNIQYF. The CDR3 coding sequence is TGTGCCAGCAGCTTAGATGGTACTCGGACAGGGCGTATGAAAAACATTCAGTACTTC. Based on the CDR3 plus reference TRBV7-9 and TRBJ2-4, the full variable domain is DTGVSQNPRHKITKRGQNVTFRCDPISEHNRLYWYRQTLGQGPEFLTYFQNEAQLEKSRLLSDRFSAERPKGSFSTLEIQRTEQGDSAMYLCASSLDGTRTGRMKNIQYFGAGTRLSVL.

The V and J genes are TRBV6-5 and TRBJ1-4, with 11 bases fitting TRBD1. J lost 7 bases, V lost 4 bases, and 5 bases had no gene match. Germline V gives CDR1 MNHEY, CDR2 SVGAGI. This CDR3 contains 15 residues. For the CDR3, the DNA is TGTGCCAGCAGTTTCTCCGGGACAGGGGGTGAAAAACTGTTTTTT. It is translated as CASSFSGTGGEKLFF.

This clone was observed a handful of times. The sample has other DNA sequences that encode this CDR3 too. The chain is built from TRBV28 and TRBJ1-5; no firm D call. V was cut by 3 bases and J by 6 bases, with 3 bases left in between. Germline lookup yields CDR1 MDHEN and CDR2 SYDVKM. CDR3 size: 11 residues. CDR3 DNA sequence: TGTGCCAGCAGTTTGCGTCAGCCCCAGCATTTT. Translation: CASSLRQPQHF.

The rearrangement links TRBV19 to TRBJ2-3, with D perhaps matching TRBD2 (6 bases). The V end was cut by 3 bases, the J end by 0 bases, with 10 bases between. The CDR3 runs 15 residues. CDR1 and CDR2 (germline): LNHDA, SQIVND (reference sequence). This chain's CDR3 is CASSMVRGSTDTQYF. The DNA of the CDR3 is TGTGCCAGTAGTATGGTCCGGGGGAGCACAGATACGCAGTATTTT.

The chain employs TRBV7-9 and TRBJ2-5; 7 bases are a match to TRBD2. The CDR3 runs 15 residues. Germline values: CDR1 SEHNR, CDR2 FQNEAQ (reference sequence). With 5 bases clipped from V and 2 bases from J, the junction kept 8 bases outside the gene matches. CDR3 sequence: CASSRAGAGQETQYF. CDR3 DNA: TGTGCCAGCAGCCGGGCCGGAGCGGGGCAAGAGACCCAGTACTTC. Full variable domain (missing parts from reference TRBV7-9 and TRBJ2-5): DTGVSQNPRHKITKRGQNVTFRCDPISEHNRLYWYRQTLGQGPEFLTYFQNEAQLEKSRLLSDRFSAERPKGSFSTLEIQRTEQGDSAMYLCASSRAGAGQETQYFGPGTRLLVL.

V and J are TRBV12-3 or TRBV12-4 and TRBJ1-2, with a weak D call TRBD1 (6 bases). This CDR3 has 13 residues. The V end lost 6 bases, the J end lost 4 bases, and 12 bases lay between the germline ends. The CDR3 nucleotides are TGTGCCAGCAGAGGGACAACCTTCTATGGCTACACCTTC. Residues: CASRGTTFYGYTF.

The chain links TRBV6-4 to TRBJ1-3; D unresolved. CDR3 length equals 15 residues. Germline lookup yields CDR1 MRHNA and CDR2 SNTAGT. V was shortened by 2 bases and J by 0 bases, with 8 bases between the two germline ends. The CDR3: CASSDPGCSGNTIYF. CDR3 nucleotide sequence: TGTGCCAGCAGTGACCCCGGGTGCTCTGGAAACACCATATATTTT.

The chain has TRBV25-1 and TRBJ2-3, with D possibly being TRBD2 (6 bases). Germline CDR1 and CDR2: MGHDK and SYGVNS. Trimming pared 4 bases from V and 4 bases from J, leaving 15 bases between. The CDR3 loop spans 15 amino acids. The CDR3 DNA reads as TGTGCCAGCAGTGCGGGAGTAGCGCGGGCAGATACGCAGTATTTT. Amino acid sequence: CASSAGVARADTQYF.

This clone was recorded a few times. This chain joins TRBV7-3 and TRBJ1-1; 9 bases agree with TRBD1. The junction had 2 bases not matched to a gene; V was cut back by 5 bases and J by 7 bases. Per the germline V gene, CDR1 is SGHTA and CDR2 is FQGTGA. This CDR3 comprises 12 residues. The CDR3 DNA reads TGTGCCAGCAGCCCGGACAGGGGTGAAGCTTTCTTT. Translated, it gives CASSPDRGEAFF.

This clone has only a few counts. The CDR3: CATNAGGGQPQHF. For the CDR3, the DNA is TGTGCCACGAATGCAGGGGGAGGTCAGCCCCAGCATTTT. The genes are TRBV6-5 and TRBJ1-5, with 7 bases that match TRBD1. CDR3 size: 13 residues. CDR1 is MNHEY and CDR2 is SVGAGI in the germline V gene. The trim removed 10 bases at V and 6 bases at J, leaving 9 bases unmatched.

This sequence joins TRBV10-3 and TRBJ1-1, with 8 bases identical to TRBD1. Germline trimming cut 3 bases from V and 2 bases from J; bases unmatched to any gene: 5. The CDR3 runs 15 residues. Germline-derived CDR1 and CDR2 are ENHRY and SYGVKD. The CDR3 is CAISDLAGGNTEAFF. Written as DNA, the CDR3 is TGTGCCATCAGTGATCTTGCAGGGGGCAACACTGAAGCTTTCTTT.